Given below is one T cell receptor (beta chain) in context. Its target is not known. Trimming stripped 7 bases from V and 0 bases from J, with 7 bases between. This CDR3 is 14 amino acids long. The germline V gene has CDR1 MNHEY and CDR2 SMNVEV (reference sequence). The sample comes from a study of shared clonotypes between healthy human individuals. Study-wide context: Three plates each covered CD4 naive and memory; CD8 naive two, CD8 memory one.

Measured with immunoSEQ multiplex PCR; TCRdb has only the in-frame clones, and not every one. The sample includes 550,000 to 850,000 clones, roughly 72% of them seen just once. Study-level results: Estimated richness was generally greater in naive than memory subsets.

Specimen: memory CD4+ T cells sorted from blood. Subset noted: CD45RA-negative fraction. The V gene is TRBV27, the J gene TRBJ2-6; D gene unclear. The receptor comes from a woman aged 25 to 39 in good health. For the CDR3, the DNA is TGTGCCAGCAATAGGAACTCTGGGGCCAACGTCCTGACTTTC. It translates to CASNRNSGANVLTF.